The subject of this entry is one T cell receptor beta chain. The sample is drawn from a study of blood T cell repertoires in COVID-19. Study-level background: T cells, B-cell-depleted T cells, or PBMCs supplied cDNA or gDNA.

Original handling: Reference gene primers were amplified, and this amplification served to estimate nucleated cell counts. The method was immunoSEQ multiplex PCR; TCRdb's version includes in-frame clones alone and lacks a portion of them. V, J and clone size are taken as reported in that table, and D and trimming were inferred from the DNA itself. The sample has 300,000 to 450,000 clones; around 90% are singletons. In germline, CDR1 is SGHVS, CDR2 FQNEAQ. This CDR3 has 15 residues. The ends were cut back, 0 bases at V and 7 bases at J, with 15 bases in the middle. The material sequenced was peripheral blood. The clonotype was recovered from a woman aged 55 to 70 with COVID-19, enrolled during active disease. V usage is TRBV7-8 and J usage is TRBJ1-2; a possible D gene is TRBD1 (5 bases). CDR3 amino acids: CASSLATTSRGGYTF. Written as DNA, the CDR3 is TGTGCCAGCAGCTTAGCGACAACAAGTAGGGGTGGCTACACCTTC.